This T cell receptor (beta chain) originates from a study of beta chain features in type 1 diabetes (dated by TCRdb to between 2017 and 2018). Study-wide context: Mean age, gender distribution, total cell number and subset yield did not differ between patients and healthy donors. A total of 107,917,701 sorted cells were examined across all samples, and RNA yield correlated strongly with the number of cells per subset. In the study, recently diagnosed type 1 diabetes patients and matched healthy donors were compared on the TCRB repertoires of their sorted circulating CD4+ T cell subsets. Naive and central memory subsets were obtained from all 30 or so donors, but regulatory and stem cell-like memory subsets were isolated from only 8 patients and roughly eight healthy donors.

This clone has only a few counts. Its cognate antigen has yet to be identified. Nothing much larger sits one base from this clone, and base qualities are not available. All of the isolated RNA was reverse transcribed with the High Capacity cDNA Reverse Transcription Kit, so expressed TCRB transcripts were sequenced. Naive, central memory and regulatory T cell samples underwent deep immunoSEQ sequencing, averaging around 3.6 million total reads per sample. After sorted cells were lysed in RLT buffer, RNA was extracted with DNase-treated RNeasy Micro or Mini kits, with the choice depending on cell number. Each cell subset was processed on its own to prevent cross-contamination, while patient and healthy donor samples were processed together. The immunoSEQ multiplex PCR was used to amplify TCRB sequences from cDNA, yielding 87-bp fragments that span the CDR3 region. Sequencing of the amplicons was performed on the Illumina HiSeq platform. The authors' pipeline ran thus. Synthetic template baselines were used to correct PCR bias computationally, reads within Hamming distance 2 were collapsed together, and singletons that could not be merged were discarded. Reads were aligned against IMGT to assign V, D and J genes, CDR3 length and insertions or deletions at six rearrangement sites. Within each subset, clonotype counts were normalized to sorted cell number, and only after that were true diversity and Gini coefficients computed with the tcR R package. The overlap coefficient, calculated on TCRB nucleotide sequences, was used to quantify repertoire sharing. TCRdb retrieved this table from immuneACCESS and kept in-frame rearrangements only. Not all clones are present; in checked studies, unresolved V genes account for under half, and no reason is known for the remainder. Clonal size and the V and J genes are those of that table, whereas D and trimming came from the DNA. Counted in this sample were about 27,000 clones; 45% to 65% of them appeared once. The top ten constitute approximately 1.5% of the sample.

Points the paper makes about the study in general: In all four CD4+ subsets, TCRB CDR3 length was moderately but significantly shorter in type 1 diabetes patients. The naive, central memory and regulatory TCRB repertoires appeared to resemble one another more closely among patients than among healthy donors. Because the HLA sub-analyses included only small numbers of individuals, any influence of HLA type on TCRB rearrangement was left unresolved. At VDJ recombination sites, patients with type 1 diabetes made fewer insertions and deleted more nucleotides, a pattern implying thymic rearrangement abnormalities. Sequencing cDNA rather than genomic DNA could over-represent highly expressing activated cells, although activation and CD3 levels did not differ between groups. Shorter templates might be favored by PCR, yet because patient and control samples were amplified and corrected together, any such skew would affect both groups equally.

From each donor, a single peripheral blood sample of roughly 0.11 L on average was drawn into heparinised tubes. A BD FACSAria II was used to sort naive, central memory, regulatory and stem cell-like memory CD4+ T cells with a panel that included CD45RO, CCR7, CD25, CD127, CD95 and CD27. All sorted populations exceeded 95% purity. PBMCs were isolated right away by Lymphoprep density gradient centrifugation and were stained directly, without culture. To minimize batch effects, samples were stained and sorted in pairs, one healthy donor with one patient per experiment. Trimming leaves V shorter by 5 bases and J shorter by 4 bases, with the junction holding 9 bases beyond the gene matches. Taken from cysteine to phenylalanine, the CDR3 has 15 residues. Of all the DNA, just the CDR3 is kept, 45 bases in frame from base 1. CDR1 and CDR2, looked up from the germline V gene, are SGHTA and FQGNSA.

This clonotype was sampled from a young woman with type 1 diabetes. The rearrangement combines TRBV7-2 with TRBJ2-7; 9 bases in between match TRBD2. The material sequenced was Tregs from blood. The cell subset or site label, as the study defines it: regulatory CD4+ T cells. The CDR3 protein: CASSPQGGRGYEQYF. DNA sequence: TGTGCCAGCAGCCCTCAGGGCGGGAGGGGGTACGAGCAGTACTTC.